This T cell receptor (beta chain) was observed in a study of graft-versus-host responses after intestinal transplantation. Study overall: All of the recipients had induction that used anti-thymocyte globulin, then tacrolimus and steroids for roughly three years. General study findings and limits: Recipient marrow showed GvH clones, some seen first in ileum or blood.

A word on this clone: Its matching antigen is unknown.

Assay used: immunoSEQ multiplex PCR; TCRdb lists only in-frame clones, some missing. This table holds some 70,000 clones, approximately 92% found once. The sequence was collected from a human patient who received an intestinal transplant, so some T cells may come from the graft donor. This sample comprised bone marrow, obtained 700 to 850 days after intestinal transplantation.

The CDR3 nucleotides read TGCGCCAGCAGTGAAAGGGGGCTCATGGCCAGGGAAGCTTTCTTT. It codes for CASSERGLMAREAFF. The J gene is TRBJ1-1, the V gene TRBV10-2, with 7 positions matching TRBD1. The CDR3 is 15 residues long. With 3 bases clipped from V and 8 bases from J, the junction kept 12 bases outside the gene matches. Looked up from germline, CDR1 is WSHSY and CDR2 is SAAADI.